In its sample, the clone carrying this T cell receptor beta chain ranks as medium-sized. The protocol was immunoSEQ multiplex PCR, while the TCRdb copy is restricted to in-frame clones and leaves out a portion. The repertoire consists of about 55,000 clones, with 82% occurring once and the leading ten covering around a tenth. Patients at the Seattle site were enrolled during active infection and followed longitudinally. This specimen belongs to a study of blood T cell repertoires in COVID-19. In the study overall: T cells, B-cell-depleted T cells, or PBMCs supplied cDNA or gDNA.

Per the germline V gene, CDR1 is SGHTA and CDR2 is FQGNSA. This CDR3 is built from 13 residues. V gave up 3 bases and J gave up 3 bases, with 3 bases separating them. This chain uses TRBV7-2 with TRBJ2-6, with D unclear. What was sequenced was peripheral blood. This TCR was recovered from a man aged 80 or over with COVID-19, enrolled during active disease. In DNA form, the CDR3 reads TGTGCCAGCAGCTTCAATGGGGCCAACGTCCTGACTTTC. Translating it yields CASSFNGANVLTF.